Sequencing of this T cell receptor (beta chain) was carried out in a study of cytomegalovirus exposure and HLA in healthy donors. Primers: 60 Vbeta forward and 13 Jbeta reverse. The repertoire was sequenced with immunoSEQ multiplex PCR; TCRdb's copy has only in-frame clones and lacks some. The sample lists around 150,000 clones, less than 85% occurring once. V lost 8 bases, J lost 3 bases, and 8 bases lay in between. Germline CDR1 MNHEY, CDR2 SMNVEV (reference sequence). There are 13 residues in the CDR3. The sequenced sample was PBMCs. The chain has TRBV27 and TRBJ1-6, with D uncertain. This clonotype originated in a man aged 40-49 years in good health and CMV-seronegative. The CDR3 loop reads CASGQIYNSPLHF. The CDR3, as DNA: TGTGCCAGCGGGCAGATCTATAATTCACCCCTCCACTTT.